The source of this T cell receptor beta chain is a study of T cells in Graves' hyperthyroidism and ophthalmopathy. This clonotype was seen at least ten times. RNA transcripts gave rise to amplified TCR beta CDR3 regions. A set of HTBI primers served as the primers for a first-round RT-PCR of the TCR CDR3. From the multiplex PCR reads, TCRdb called clonotypes with MiXCR, one entry per CDR3 protein. Among 500,000 or so distinct CDR3 sequences listed, roughly a sixth were seen once. Sample: blood. This receptor was taken from a woman in her twenties or thirties with Graves' ophthalmopathy.

The CDR3 region has the DNA TGCGCCAGCAGCTTGATGGTCGGCCAAGAGACCCAGTACTTC. The encoded protein is CASSLMVGQETQYF. This rearrangement joins TRBV5-1 to TRBJ2-5; D is unclear. The V end lost 1 base, the J end lost 1 base, and 8 bases lay between the germline ends. This CDR3 contains 14 residues. CDR1 is SGHRS and CDR2 is YFSETQ in the germline V gene.